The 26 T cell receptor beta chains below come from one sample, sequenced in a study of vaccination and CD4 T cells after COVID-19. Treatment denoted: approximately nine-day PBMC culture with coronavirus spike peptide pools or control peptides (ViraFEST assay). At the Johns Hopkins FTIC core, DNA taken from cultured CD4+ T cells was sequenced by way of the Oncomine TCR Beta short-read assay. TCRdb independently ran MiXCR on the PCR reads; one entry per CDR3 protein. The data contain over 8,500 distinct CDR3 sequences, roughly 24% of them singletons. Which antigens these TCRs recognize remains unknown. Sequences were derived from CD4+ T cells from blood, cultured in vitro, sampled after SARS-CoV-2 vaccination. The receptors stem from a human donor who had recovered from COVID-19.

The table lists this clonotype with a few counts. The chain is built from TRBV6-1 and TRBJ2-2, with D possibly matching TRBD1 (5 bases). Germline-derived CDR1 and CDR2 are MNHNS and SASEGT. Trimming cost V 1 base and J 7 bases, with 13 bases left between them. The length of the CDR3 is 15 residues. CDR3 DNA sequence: TGTGCCAGCAGTGAAGGCAGGGTTCGTGACGGGGAGCTGTTTTTT. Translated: CASSEGRVRDGELFF.

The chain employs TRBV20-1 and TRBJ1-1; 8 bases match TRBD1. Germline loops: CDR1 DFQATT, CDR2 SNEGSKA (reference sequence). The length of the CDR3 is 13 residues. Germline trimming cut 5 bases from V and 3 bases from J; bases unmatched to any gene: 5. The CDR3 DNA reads TGCAGTGCTCGCAGGGGGCTGCACACTGAAGCTTTCTTT. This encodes CSARRGLHTEAFF.

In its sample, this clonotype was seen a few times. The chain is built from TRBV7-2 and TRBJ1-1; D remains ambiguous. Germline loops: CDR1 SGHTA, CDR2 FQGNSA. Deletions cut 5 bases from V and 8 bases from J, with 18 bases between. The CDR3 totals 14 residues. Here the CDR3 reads CASSLSRPSREAFF. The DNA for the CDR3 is TGTGCCAGCAGCCTTTCCCGACCGAGCAGGGAAGCTTTCTTT. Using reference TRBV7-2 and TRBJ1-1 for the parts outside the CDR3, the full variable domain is GAGVSQSPSNKVTEKGKDVELRCDPISGHTALYWYRQSLGQGLEFLIYFQGNSAPDKSGLPSDRFSAERTGGSVSTLTIQRTQQEDSAVYLCASSLSRPSREAFFGQGTRLTVV.

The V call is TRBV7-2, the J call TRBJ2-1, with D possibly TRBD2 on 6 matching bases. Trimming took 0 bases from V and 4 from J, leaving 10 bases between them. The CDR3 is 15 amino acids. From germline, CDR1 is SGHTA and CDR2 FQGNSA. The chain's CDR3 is CASSLALASYNEQFF. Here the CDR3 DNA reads TGTGCCAGCAGCTTAGCGCTAGCGTCATACAATGAGCAGTTCTTC. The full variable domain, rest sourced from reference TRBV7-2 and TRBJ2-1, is GAGVSQSPSNKVTEKGKDVELRCDPISGHTALYWYRQSLGQGLEFLIYFQGNSAPDKSGLPSDRFSAERTGGSVSTLTIQRTQQEDSAVYLCASSLALASYNEQFFGPGTRLTVL.

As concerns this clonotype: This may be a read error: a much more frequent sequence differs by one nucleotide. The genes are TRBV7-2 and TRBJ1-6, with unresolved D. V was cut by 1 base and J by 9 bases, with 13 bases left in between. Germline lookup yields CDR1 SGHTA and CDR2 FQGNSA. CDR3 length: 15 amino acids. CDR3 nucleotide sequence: TGTGCCAGCAGCTTAGACGCCCTAGGAGTTTCACCCCTCCACTTT. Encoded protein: CASSLDALGVSPLHF.

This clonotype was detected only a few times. In DNA, the CDR3 is TGTGCCACCAGCAGAGATATCGGGACAGGGATCAATGAGCAGTTCTTC. Encoded protein: CATSRDIGTGINEQFF. V is TRBV15 and J is TRBJ2-1, with 9 nucleotides matching TRBD1. Trimming at V came to 0 bases and at J to 6 bases, leaving 6 bases not matched to a gene. This CDR3 contains 16 residues. CDR1 and CDR2 (germline): LNHNV, YYDKDF (reference sequence).

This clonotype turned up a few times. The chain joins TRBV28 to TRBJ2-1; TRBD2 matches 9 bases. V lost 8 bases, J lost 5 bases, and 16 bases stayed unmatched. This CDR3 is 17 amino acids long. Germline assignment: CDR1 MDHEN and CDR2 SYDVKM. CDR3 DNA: TGTGCCAGCCCTCCCGCCGCTAGCGGGATCCTCGACAATGAGCAGTTCTTC. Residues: CASPPAASGILDNEQFF. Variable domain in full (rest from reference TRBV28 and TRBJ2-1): DVKVTQSSRYLVKRTGEKVFLECVQDMDHENMFWYRQDPGLGLRLIYFSYDVKMKEKGDIPEGYSVSREKKERFSLILESASTNQTSMYLCASPPAASGILDNEQFFGPGTRLTVL.

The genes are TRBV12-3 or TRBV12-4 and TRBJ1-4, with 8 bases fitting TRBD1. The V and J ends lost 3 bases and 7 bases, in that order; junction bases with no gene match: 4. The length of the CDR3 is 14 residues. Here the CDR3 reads CASSLFTGGEKLFF. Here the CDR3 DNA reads TGTGCCAGCAGTTTGTTTACAGGGGGTGAAAAACTGTTTTTT.

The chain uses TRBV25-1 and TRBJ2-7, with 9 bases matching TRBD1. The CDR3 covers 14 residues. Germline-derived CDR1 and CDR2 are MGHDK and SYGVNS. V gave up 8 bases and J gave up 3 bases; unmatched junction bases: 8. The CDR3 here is CASSLDRGHYEQYF. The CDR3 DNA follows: TGTGCCAGCTCCTTGGACAGGGGTCACTACGAGCAGTACTTC.

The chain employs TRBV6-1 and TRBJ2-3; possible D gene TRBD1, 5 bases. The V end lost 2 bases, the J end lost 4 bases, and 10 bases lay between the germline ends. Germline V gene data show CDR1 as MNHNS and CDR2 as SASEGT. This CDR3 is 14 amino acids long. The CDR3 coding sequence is TGTGCCAGCAGTGAACGAGGACAACCAGATACGCAGTATTTT. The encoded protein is CASSERGQPDTQYF.

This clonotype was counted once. CDR3 DNA: TGTGCCAGCTCACCTTTCCCCGGGCACACCGGGGAGCTGTTTTTT. It translates to CASSPFPGHTGELFF. The chain links TRBV18 to TRBJ2-2; D uncertain. V dropped 3 bases and J dropped 3 bases, with 11 bases sitting between them. The length of the CDR3 is 15 residues. Germline assignment: CDR1 KGHSH and CDR2 LQKENI.

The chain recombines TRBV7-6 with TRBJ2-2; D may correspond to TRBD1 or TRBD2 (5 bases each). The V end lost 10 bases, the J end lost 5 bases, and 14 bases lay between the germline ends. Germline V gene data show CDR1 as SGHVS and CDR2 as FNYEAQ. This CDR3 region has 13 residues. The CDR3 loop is CATRDQTTGELFF. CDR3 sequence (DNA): TGTGCCACACGGGACCAAACGACCGGGGAGCTGTTTTTT.

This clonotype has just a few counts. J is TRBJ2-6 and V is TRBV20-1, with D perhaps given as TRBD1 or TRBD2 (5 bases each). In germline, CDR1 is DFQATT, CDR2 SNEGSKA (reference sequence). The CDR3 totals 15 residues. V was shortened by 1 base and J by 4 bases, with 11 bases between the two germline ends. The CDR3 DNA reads TGCAGTGCTAGAGCGAGGGGATCCGGGGCCAACGTCCTGACTTTC. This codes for CSARARGSGANVLTF.

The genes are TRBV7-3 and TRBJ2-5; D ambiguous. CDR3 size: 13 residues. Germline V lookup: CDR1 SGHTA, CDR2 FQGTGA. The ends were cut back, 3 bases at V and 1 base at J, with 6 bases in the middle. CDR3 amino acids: CASSFSSQETQYF. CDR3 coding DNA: TGTGCCAGCAGCTTTTCCAGCCAAGAGACCCAGTACTTC.

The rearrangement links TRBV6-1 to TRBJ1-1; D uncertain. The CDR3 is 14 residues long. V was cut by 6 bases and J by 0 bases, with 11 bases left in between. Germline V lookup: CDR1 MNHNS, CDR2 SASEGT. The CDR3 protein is CASRGAVLNTEAFF. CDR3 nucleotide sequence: TGTGCCAGCAGGGGAGCAGTGCTGAACACTGAAGCTTTCTTT.

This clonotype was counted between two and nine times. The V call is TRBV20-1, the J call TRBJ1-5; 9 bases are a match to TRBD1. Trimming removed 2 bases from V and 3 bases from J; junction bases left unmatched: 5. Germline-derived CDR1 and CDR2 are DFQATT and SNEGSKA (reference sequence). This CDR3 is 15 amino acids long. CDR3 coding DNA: TGCAGTGCTAGACAGACAGGGGGTCACAATCAGCCCCAGCATTTT. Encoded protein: CSARQTGGHNQPQHF.

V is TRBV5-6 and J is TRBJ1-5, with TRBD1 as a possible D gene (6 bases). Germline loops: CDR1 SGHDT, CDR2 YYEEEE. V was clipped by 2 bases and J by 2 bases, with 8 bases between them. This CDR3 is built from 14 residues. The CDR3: CASSFQGRNQPQHF. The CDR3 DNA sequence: TGTGCCAGCAGCTTTCAGGGGCGCAATCAGCCCCAGCATTTT.

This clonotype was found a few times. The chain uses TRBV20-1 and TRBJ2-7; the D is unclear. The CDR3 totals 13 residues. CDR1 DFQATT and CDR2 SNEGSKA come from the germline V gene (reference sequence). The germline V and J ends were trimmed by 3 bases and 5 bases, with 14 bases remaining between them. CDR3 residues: CSASNLDRDEQYF. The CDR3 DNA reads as TGCAGTGCTAGTAACCTAGATCGGGACGAGCAGTACTTC.

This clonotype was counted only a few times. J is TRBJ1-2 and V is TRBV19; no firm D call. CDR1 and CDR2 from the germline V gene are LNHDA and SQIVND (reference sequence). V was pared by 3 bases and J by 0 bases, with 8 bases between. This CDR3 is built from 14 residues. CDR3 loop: CASSIIGTNYGYTF. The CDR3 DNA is TGTGCCAGTAGTATCATTGGAACTAACTATGGCTACACCTTC.

CDR3 region: CASSQLGVGTEAFF. CDR3 bases: TGTGCCAGCAGCCAGCTGGGGGTGGGCACTGAAGCTTTCTTT. The chain couples TRBV7-2 to TRBJ1-1; maybe TRBD1 (5 bases). Trimming took 5 bases from V and 4 from J, leaving 14 bases between them. CDR1 and CDR2 from the germline V gene are SGHTA and FQGNSA. The CDR3 is 14 amino acids.

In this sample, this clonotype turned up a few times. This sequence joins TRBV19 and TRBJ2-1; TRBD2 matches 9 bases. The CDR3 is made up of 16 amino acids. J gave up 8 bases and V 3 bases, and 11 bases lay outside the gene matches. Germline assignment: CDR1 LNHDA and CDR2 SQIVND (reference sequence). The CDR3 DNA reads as TGTGCCAGTAGTATTCAAGGCGGGAGGGCCTTGGATGAGCAGTTCTTC. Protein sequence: CASSIQGGRALDEQFF.

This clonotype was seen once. The CDR3 bases are TGTGCCAGCAGCTGGACAGGGGGCATGGGGAATGAGCAGTTCTTC. Translation: CASSWTGGMGNEQFF. The chain carries TRBV7-3 and TRBJ2-1, with 11 positions matching TRBD1. The CDR3 is 15 residues long. J gave up 7 bases and V 4 bases, and 6 bases lay outside the gene matches. Germline CDR1 and CDR2: SGHTA and FQGTGA. The full variable domain, completed using reference TRBV7-3 and TRBJ2-1, is GAGVSQTPSNKVTEKGKYVELRCDPISGHTALYWYRQSLGQGPEFLIYFQGTGAADDSGLPNDRFFAVRPEGSVSTLKIQRTERGDSAVYLCASSWTGGMGNEQFFGPGTRLTVL.

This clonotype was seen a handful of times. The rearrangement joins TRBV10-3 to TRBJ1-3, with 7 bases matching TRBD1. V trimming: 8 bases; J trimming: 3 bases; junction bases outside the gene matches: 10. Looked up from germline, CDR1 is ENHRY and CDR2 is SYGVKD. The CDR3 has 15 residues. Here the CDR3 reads CAIWAGGVLGNTIYF. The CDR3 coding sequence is TGTGCCATCTGGGCAGGGGGAGTACTTGGAAACACCATATATTTT.

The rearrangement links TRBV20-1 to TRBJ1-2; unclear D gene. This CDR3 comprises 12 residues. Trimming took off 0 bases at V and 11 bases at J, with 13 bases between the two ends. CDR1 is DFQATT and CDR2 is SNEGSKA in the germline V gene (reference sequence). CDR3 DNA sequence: TGCAGTGCTAGAGAAAACTTTAAGATTTACACCTTC. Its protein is CSARENFKIYTF.

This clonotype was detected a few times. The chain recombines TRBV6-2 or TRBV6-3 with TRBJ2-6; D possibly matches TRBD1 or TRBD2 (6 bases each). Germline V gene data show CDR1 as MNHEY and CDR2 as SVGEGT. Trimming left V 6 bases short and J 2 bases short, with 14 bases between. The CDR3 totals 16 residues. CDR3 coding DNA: TGTGCCAGCAGCTCCCCGGGGGCCGCTGGGGCCAACGTCCTGACTTTC. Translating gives CASSSPGAAGANVLTF.

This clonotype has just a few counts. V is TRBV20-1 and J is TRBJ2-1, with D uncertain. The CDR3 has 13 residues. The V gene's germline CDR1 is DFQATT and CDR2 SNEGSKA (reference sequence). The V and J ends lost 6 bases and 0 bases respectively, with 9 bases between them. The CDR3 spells CSARLNSYNEQFF. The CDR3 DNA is TGCAGTGCCCGGTTAAACTCCTACAATGAGCAGTTCTTC.